The sequence of this T cell receptor (beta chain) was determined in a study of T cells in Graves' hyperthyroidism and ophthalmopathy. Study in general: The authors collected peripheral blood at initial diagnosis, before any treatment.

The CDR3 regions of TCR beta were amplified from RNA transcripts. HTBI primers were used for first-round RT-PCR of the TCR CDR3. TCRdb independently ran MiXCR on the multiplex PCR reads; one entry per CDR3 protein. In the table there are about 600,000 distinct CDR3 sequences, approximately 14% of which are singletons. As concerns this clonotype: What it binds is unknown. One end of the junction does not line up with germline, which may come from a read error.

The CDR3 sequence is 14 residues long. CDR1 is SGHAT, CDR2 FQNNGV, per germline. Study findings and constraints: Within blood appeared most thyroid clonotypes that had expanded above 0.001. A model built on 13 V-J features separated ophthalmopathy from stable hyperthyroidism.

Patients with ophthalmopathy all had a Clinical Activity Score of at least 3, a NOSPECS grade of at least 4 and duration under 3 months. This TCR was recovered from a woman aged 50 to 65 with Graves' ophthalmopathy. This chain joins TRBV11-2 and TRBJ2-7; 7 bases map to TRBD1. The sequenced sample was blood. CDR3 in DNA: TGTGCCGGCAGCCCCCGGACAGGTGCCTACGAGCAGTACTTC. It yields the protein CAGSPRTGAYEQYF. Using reference TRBV11-2 and TRBJ2-7 for the parts outside the CDR3, the full variable domain is EAGVAQSPRYKIIEKRQSVAFWCNPISGHATLYWYQQILGQGPKLLIQFQNNGVVDDSQLPKDRFSAERLKGVDSTLKIQPAKLEDSAVYLCAGSPRTGAYEQYFGPGTRLTVT.